This T cell receptor beta chain was profiled in a study of T cells after yellow fever vaccination. Germline V gene data show CDR1 as KGHDR and CDR2 as SFDVKD. V lost 5 bases and J 5 bases, leaving 8 bases between the germline ends. This CDR3 has 12 amino acids. TCRdb reprocessed the 5' RACE reads via MiXCR and lists one record per CDR3 protein. The sample carries some 320,000 distinct CDR3 sequences, roughly a tenth recorded once. The receptor was derived from a man between 18 and 35 years old who received the YFV17D yellow fever vaccine. The sample in question was CD4+ T cells sorted from PBMCs, obtained 45 days after the yellow fever booster vaccination. The V call is TRBV24-1, the J call TRBJ2-5, with unresolved D. CDR3 DNA sequence: TGTGCCACCAGTGGGCCCGCCGAGACCCAGTACTTC. Amino acids: CATSGPAETQYF.